This TCR beta chain was sequenced during a study of blood T cell repertoires in COVID-19. This CDR3 has 12 amino acids. CDR1 is SGHNT, CDR2 YYREEE, per germline (reference sequence). Between the trimmed V and J ends, which lost 1 base and 3 bases, there was a span of 3 bases. Only in-frame clones appear in the TCRdb table, and some are missing; sequencing was by immunoSEQ multiplex PCR. This table holds a few hundred thousand clones, approximately 91% found once. V and J are TRBV5-4 and TRBJ2-3; no firm D call. The sequenced material came from peripheral blood. The TCR was taken from a woman aged 25-40 years with acute or convalescent COVID-19. The CDR3 region is CASSLSTDTQYF. The CDR3, as DNA: TGTGCCAGCAGCTTGTCAACAGATACGCAGTATTTT.